This TCR beta chain stems from a study of T cell responses to AZD1222 COVID-19 vaccine. TCRdb keeps only in-frame clones here, not all; method: immunoSEQ multiplex PCR. This table has about 100,000 clones, just over 85% appearing once. Study-level results: Among vaccine-associated CD4 TCRs, coverage spanned spike, with dominance at 160-218 and 743-854. At study baseline, merely six AZD1222 recipients were seropositive. Donors were largely white British and mainly female; clonal diversity was possibly underestimated. The study found Spike-specific TCR breadth and depth rose after two AZD1222 doses.

Of note for this clone: The antigen remains undetermined.

The CDR3 extends over 14 amino acids. Trimming left V 3 bases short and J 2 bases short, with 10 bases between. The germline gives CDR1 MDHEN, CDR2 SYDVKM. The V gene is TRBV28, the J gene TRBJ1-2; weak D call: TRBD1 (5 bases). The source of this sequence is an adult in good health. The sequences come from peripheral blood, collected on day 0 of AZD1222 vaccination. The CDR3: CASSFGAENYGYTF. The CDR3 DNA is TGTGCCAGCAGTTTTGGGGCAGAGAACTATGGCTACACCTTC.